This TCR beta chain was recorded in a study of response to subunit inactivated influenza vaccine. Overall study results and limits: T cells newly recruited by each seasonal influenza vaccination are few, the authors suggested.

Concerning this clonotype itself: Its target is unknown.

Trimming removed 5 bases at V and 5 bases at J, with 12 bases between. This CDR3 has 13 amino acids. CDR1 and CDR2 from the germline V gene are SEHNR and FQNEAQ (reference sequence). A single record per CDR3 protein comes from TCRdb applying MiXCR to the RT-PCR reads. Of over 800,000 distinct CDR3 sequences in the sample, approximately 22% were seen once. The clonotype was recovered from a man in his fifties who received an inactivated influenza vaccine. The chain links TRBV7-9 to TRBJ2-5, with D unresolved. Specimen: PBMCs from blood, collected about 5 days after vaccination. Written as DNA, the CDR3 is TGTGCCAGCAGCCTAGGGAACCCCGAGACCCAGTACTTC. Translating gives CASSLGNPETQYF.